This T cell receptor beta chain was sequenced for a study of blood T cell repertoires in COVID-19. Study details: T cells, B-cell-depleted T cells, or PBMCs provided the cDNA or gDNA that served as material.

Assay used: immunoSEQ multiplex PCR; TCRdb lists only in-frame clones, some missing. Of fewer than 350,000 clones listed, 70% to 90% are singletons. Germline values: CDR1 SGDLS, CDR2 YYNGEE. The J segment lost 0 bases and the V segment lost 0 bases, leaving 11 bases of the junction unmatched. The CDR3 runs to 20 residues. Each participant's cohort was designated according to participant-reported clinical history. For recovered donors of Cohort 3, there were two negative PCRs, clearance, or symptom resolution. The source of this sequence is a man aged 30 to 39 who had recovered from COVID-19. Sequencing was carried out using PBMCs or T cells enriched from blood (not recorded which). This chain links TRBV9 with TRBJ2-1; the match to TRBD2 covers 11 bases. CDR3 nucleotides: TGTGCCAGCAGCGTAGTTGGTGGGACTAGCGGAGCTGGCTCCTACAATGAGCAGTTCTTC. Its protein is CASSVVGGTSGAGSYNEQFF.